Listed below are T cell receptor beta chains from one sample, sequenced in a study of shared clonotypes between healthy human individuals. Assay used: immunoSEQ multiplex PCR; TCRdb lists only in-frame clones, some missing. The data show millions of clones, around 94% seen once. The sequenced sample was naive CD4+ T cells sorted from blood. The receptor set was obtained from a man aged 18 to 30 in good health. Each CDR3 is given with its conserved first and last residue. D genes are given only for firm matches. Size tells how often a clone was seen (once, few, many) or the class of an expanded clone, and some rows leave it out.

j_call	v_call	clone_size	d_call	cdr3_aa	cdr3_nt
TRBJ1-4	TRBV5-8	.	TRBD1	CASSSNYRVGQGIDEKLFF	TGTGCCAGCAGCTCCAACTACCGCGTGGGACAGGGGATAGATGAAAAACTGTTTTTT
TRBJ1-1	TRBV7-9	.	TRBD1	CASSGIGQGAQAFF	TGTGCCAGCAGCGGAATCGGGCAGGGGGCGCAAGCTTTCTTT
TRBJ2-5	TRBV7-2	.	.	CASSSPTAQYF	TGTGCCAGCAGCTCGCCGACAGCCCAGTACTTC
TRBJ1-3	TRBV5-6	few	.	CASSLEPAGNTIYF	TGTGCCAGCAGCTTGGAGCCAGCTGGAAACACCATATATTTT
TRBJ1-3	TRBV6-5	.	.	CASRRGWVSGNTIYF	TGTGCCAGCAGGAGGGGTTGGGTTTCTGGAAACACCATATATTTT
TRBJ1-1	TRBV6-5	once	.	CASSYTGGEAFF	TGTGCCAGCAGTTACACGGGGGGTGAAGCTTTCTTT
TRBJ2-1	TRBV5-1	.	TRBD2	CASSLVSGNYNEQFF	TGCGCCAGCAGCTTAGTCAGCGGGAATTACAATGAGCAGTTCTTC
TRBJ2-5	TRBV25-1	.	.	CASSDPRARWQGETQYF	TGTGCCAGCAGTGATCCGCGGGCTAGATGGCAAGGAGAGACCCAGTACTTC
TRBJ2-5	TRBV21-1	.	.	CASSIDGNFSTCQETQYF	TGTGCCAGTTCCATCGACGGGAATTTTTCTACTTGCCAAGAGACCCAGTACTTC
TRBJ2-6	TRBV18	.	.	CASSPRGTLFSGANVLTF	TGTGCCAGCTCTCCCCGAGGCACCCTCTTCTCTGGGGCCAACGTCCTGACTTTC
TRBJ1-1	TRBV11-2	few	.	CASSLIPDTEAFF	TGTGCCAGCAGCTTAATTCCGGACACTGAAGCTTTCTTT
TRBJ1-5	TRBV5-1	.	.	CASSPEGGFNQPQHF	TGCGCCAGCAGCCCGGAGGGGGGCTTCAATCAGCCCCAGCATTTT
TRBJ1-5	TRBV21-1	.	.	CALRRQGVSSNQPQHF	TGTGCGCTCAGAAGACAGGGGGTGTCTAGCAATCAGCCCCAGCATTTT
TRBJ2-3	TRBV5-1	.	TRBD2	CASSPIAGSTDTQYF	TGCGCCAGCAGCCCAATAGCGGGAAGCACAGATACGCAGTATTTT
TRBJ2-2	TRBV18	.	.	CASSPEQNTGELFF	TGTGCCAGCTCACCAGAACAGAACACCGGGGAGCTGTTTTTT
TRBJ2-5	TRBV2	.	.	CASSGTQGLGTQYF	TGTGCCAGCAGTGGGACCCAGGGGTTGGGGACCCAGTACTTC
TRBJ2-5	TRBV18	once	.	CASSPPMEQETQYF	TGTGCCAGCTCACCACCGATGGAGCAAGAGACCCAGTACTTC
TRBJ2-7	TRBV6-1	.	.	CASSGAATGPYEQYF	TGTGCCAGCAGTGGAGCCGCCACAGGTCCGTACGAGCAGTACTTC
TRBJ2-7	TRBV30	.	TRBD2	CAFGLAGAYEQYF	TGTGCCTTTGGACTAGCGGGAGCCTACGAGCAGTACTTC
TRBJ2-7	TRBV6-6	.	TRBD2	CASSSLAGAYEQYF	TGTGCCAGCAGCTCCTTAGCGGGAGCGTACGAGCAGTACTTC
TRBJ2-7	TRBV2	.	TRBD2	CASSGTRLDYEQYF	TGTGCCAGCAGTGGGACTAGACTAGACTACGAGCAGTACTTC
TRBJ2-3	TRBV5-6	.	TRBD1	CASSLPGGSADTQYF	TGTGCCAGCAGCTTGCCAGGGGGAAGCGCAGATACGCAGTATTTT
TRBJ1-1	TRBV21-1	few	.	CASSNFRQVHYNTEAFF	TGTGCCAGCAGCAATTTTCGGCAGGTGCACTACAACACTGAAGCTTTCTTT
TRBJ2-2	TRBV5-4	once	.	CASSLGALGRTGELFF	TGTGCCAGCAGCTTGGGGGCCCTAGGACGGACCGGGGAGCTGTTTTTT
TRBJ2-7	TRBV5-1	.	TRBD1	CASSPSTGKGSYEQYF	TGCGCCAGCAGCCCGTCGACAGGGAAGGGCTCCTACGAGCAGTACTTC
TRBJ2-5	TRBV6-1	.	.	CASLGDNQETQYF	TGTGCCAGCCTCGGAGACAACCAAGAGACCCAGTACTTC
TRBJ2-7	TRBV1	.	.	CTSSHLGTAASSYEQYF	TGCACCAGCAGCCACCTCGGGACAGCCGCCTCCTCCTACGAGCAGTACTTC
TRBJ2-3	TRBV29-1	.	.	CSVDNPISEAFFSTDTQYF	TGCAGCGTTGATAACCCCATTTCGGAGGCGTTCTTTAGCACAGATACGCAGTATTTT
TRBJ2-5	TRBV30	.	.	CAWSVRATGPGRETQYF	TGTGCCTGGAGTGTCCGCGCTACGGGCCCCGGGCGGGAGACCCAGTACTTC
TRBJ2-2	TRBV18	.	.	CASSTSRGQWELFF	TGTGCCAGCTCTACCAGTAGGGGCCAATGGGAGCTGTTTTTT
TRBJ2-5	TRBV5-1	.	.	CASSSPGPSETQYF	TGCGCCAGCAGCTCACCGGGACCCTCGGAGACCCAGTACTTC
TRBJ2-2	TRBV6-5	.	TRBD1	CATGRQGRTGELFF	TGTGCCACCGGCCGACAGGGGAGGACCGGGGAGCTGTTTTTT
TRBJ1-2	TRBV5-1	.	.	CASSLGGGDGYTF	TGCGCCAGCAGCTTGGGCGGGGGAGATGGCTACACCTTC
TRBJ1-2	TRBV30	.	.	CAWSVRGNYGYTF	TGTGCCTGGAGTGTACGAGGGAACTATGGCTACACCTTC
TRBJ2-7	TRBV30	.	TRBD2	CAWNTMGRAYEQYF	TGTGCCTGGAACACCATGGGGAGGGCCTACGAGCAGTACTTC
TRBJ2-1	TRBV28	.	.	CASSQSSYNEQFF	TGTGCCAGCAGCCAGAGCTCCTACAATGAGCAGTTCTTC
TRBJ2-3	TRBV5-4	once	.	CASSLTGETDTQYF	TGTGCCAGCAGCTTGACGGGAGAAACAGATACGCAGTATTTT
TRBJ1-6	TRBV6-1	few	.	CASSEQGRLPNSPLHF	TGTGCCAGCAGTGAACAGGGAAGACTGCCCAATTCACCCCTCCACTTT
TRBJ1-1	TRBV6-5	.	TRBD1	CASSLTGGTNTEAFF	TGTGCCAGCAGCCTCACAGGGGGCACGAACACTGAAGCTTTCTTT
TRBJ2-1	TRBV7-3	.	TRBD2	CASSLGGGIFNEQFF	TGTGCCAGCAGCTTAGGCGGGGGGATTTTCAATGAGCAGTTCTTC
TRBJ1-1	TRBV30	.	.	CAWVGRFTEAFF	TGTGCCTGGGTGGGACGCTTCACTGAAGCTTTCTTT
TRBJ2-5	TRBV28	.	TRBD2	CASSSPGSGARETQYF	TGTGCCAGCAGTTCACCTGGTAGCGGGGCGCGAGAGACCCAGTACTTC
TRBJ2-5	TRBV11-2	once	.	CASSPDRAYPQETQYF	TGTGCCAGCAGCCCTGACAGAGCCTATCCTCAAGAGACCCAGTACTTC
TRBJ2-5	TRBV11-2	.	.	CASSLGSGAQETQYF	TGTGCCAGCAGCTTAGGCTCCGGGGCCCAAGAGACCCAGTACTTC
TRBJ1-1	TRBV19	.	.	CASSINRWNTEAFF	TGTGCCAGTAGTATAAACAGGTGGAACACTGAAGCTTTCTTT
TRBJ1-2	TRBV5-1	.	TRBD1	CASSPGQGKGYTF	TGCGCCAGCAGCCCCGGACAGGGTAAAGGCTACACCTTC
TRBJ2-4	TRBV2	.	.	CASRQGGSKNIQYF	TGTGCCAGCAGGCAGGGGGGGTCCAAAAACATTCAGTACTTC
TRBJ2-1	TRBV7-9	.	TRBD2	CASSTQGLAGGFSYNEQFF	TGTGCCAGCAGCACCCAGGGACTAGCGGGGGGTTTCTCCTACAATGAGCAGTTCTTC